This T cell receptor (beta chain) was profiled in a study of shared clonotypes between healthy human individuals. Libraries were prepared by immunoSEQ multiplex PCR; TCRdb keeps only in-frame clonotypes and omits some of them. The profile covers some 500,000 clones, with around 80% appearing a single time and less than 15% taken by the ten largest. The sample was PBMCs. The TCR comes from a woman in her thirties or forties in good health. Some clones in this sample may be carry-over from other donors' samples.

The CDR3 DNA sequence: TGCGCCAGCAGCCAAGATAGATCGATGAGGGGGCACGAGGAGCAGTACTTC. This codes for CASSQDRSMRGHEEQYF. This chain joins TRBV4-1 and TRBJ2-7; 7 bases fit TRBD1. The germline gives CDR1 MGHRA, CDR2 YSYEKL. Trimming took 0 bases from V and 7 from J; bases not matched to a gene: 15. The CDR3 extends over 17 amino acids.